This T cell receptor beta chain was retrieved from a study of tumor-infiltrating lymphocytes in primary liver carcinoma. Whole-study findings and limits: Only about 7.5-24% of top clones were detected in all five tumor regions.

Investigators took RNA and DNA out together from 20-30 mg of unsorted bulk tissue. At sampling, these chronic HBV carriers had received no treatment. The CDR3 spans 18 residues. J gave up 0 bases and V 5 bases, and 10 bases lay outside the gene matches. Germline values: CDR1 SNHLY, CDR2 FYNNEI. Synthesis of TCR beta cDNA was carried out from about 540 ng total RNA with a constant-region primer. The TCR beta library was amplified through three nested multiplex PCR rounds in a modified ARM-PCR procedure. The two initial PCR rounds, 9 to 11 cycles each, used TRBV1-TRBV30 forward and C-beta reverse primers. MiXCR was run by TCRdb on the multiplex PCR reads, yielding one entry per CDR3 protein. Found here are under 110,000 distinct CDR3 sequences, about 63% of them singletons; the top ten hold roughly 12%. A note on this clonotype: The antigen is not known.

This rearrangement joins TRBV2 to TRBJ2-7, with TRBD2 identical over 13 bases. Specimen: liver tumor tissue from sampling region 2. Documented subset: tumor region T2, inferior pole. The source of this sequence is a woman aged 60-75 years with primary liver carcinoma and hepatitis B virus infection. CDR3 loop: CASSKGTSGAHNSYEQYF. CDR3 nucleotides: TGTGCCAGCAGTAAAGGGACTAGCGGGGCTCACAACTCCTACGAGCAGTACTTC.